This record concerns one T cell receptor (beta chain) sequence. Its cognate antigen is unknown. Time point reported: pretreatment peripheral blood. Repertoires were generated with immunoSEQ multiplex PCR, while TCRdb's copy carries only in-frame clones and drops some. This sample yields 15,000 to 20,000 clones, of which about nine tenths are seen a single time; approximately 12% belongs to the top ten. Per germline, CDR1 LNHDA and CDR2 SQIVND (reference sequence). V dropped 9 bases and J dropped 5; count of bases not matched to a gene: 6. This CDR3 spans 12 amino acids. This specimen comes from a study of PD-L1 blockade in urothelial cancer. About the research overall: Patients went on atezolizumab in the mid-2010s, receiving 1,200 mg intravenously every 3 weeks. Previous chemotherapy exposure amounted to 0 to 3 regimens for patients. After treatment start, blood was analyzed at 3 weeks (second dose) and at 6 weeks. Findings and limits, study-wide: Better survival was forecast by a pretreatment blood TCR clonality below the median.

This clonotype was sampled from a man in his 70s with urothelial cancer. This specimen consisted of PBMCs, obtained around atezolizumab (anti-PD-L1) treatment. The V gene is TRBV19, the J gene TRBJ2-7; TRBD1 matches 8 bases. CDR3: CASAPDRDEQYF. CDR3 bases: TGTGCCAGCGCGCCGGACAGGGACGAGCAGTACTTC.